The 19 T cell receptor beta chains reported below all come from one sample, sequenced in a study of control samples from healthy donors and cancer patients. Generated by immunoSEQ multiplex PCR, the TCRdb table keeps only in-frame clones and is missing some. The sample has 95,000 to 150,000 clones, about nine tenths seen once. The sequenced sample consisted of blood. Receptor source: a man in his forties in good health.

This chain links TRBV11-2 with TRBJ2-2, with TRBD1 as a possible D gene (6 bases). Germline V gene lookup returns CDR1 SGHAT and CDR2 FQNNGV. The V and J ends lost 5 bases and 1 base respectively, with 14 bases between them. The CDR3 has 16 residues. The CDR3 DNA follows: TGTGCCAGCAGCACCCTACCGACAGGGAACACCGGGGAGCTGTTTTTT. It codes for CASSTLPTGNTGELFF.

The rearrangement uses TRBV5-1 and TRBJ1-2; TRBD1 agrees at 10 bases. The trim removed 4 bases at V and 8 bases at J, leaving 5 bases unmatched. The length of the CDR3 is 13 residues. From germline, CDR1 is SGHRS and CDR2 YFSETQ. The CDR3: CASSIGTGEGYTF. The CDR3 DNA sequence: TGCGCCAGCAGCATCGGGACAGGGGAGGGCTACACCTTC.

The J gene is TRBJ1-2, the V gene TRBV5-8, with D perhaps TRBD1 (5 bases). The CDR3 has 14 residues. Germline CDR1 is SGHTS and CDR2 is YDEGEE. Deletions cut 5 bases from V and 3 bases from J, with 14 bases between. CDR3 loop: CASRRAGPYYGYTF. The CDR3, as DNA: TGTGCCAGCAGACGCGCAGGGCCTTACTATGGCTACACCTTC.

The gene calls are TRBV7-9 and TRBJ1-6; D is unclear. Germline V gene data show CDR1 as SEHNR and CDR2 as FQNEAQ (reference sequence). V shed 7 bases and J shed 9 bases, with 13 bases lying between them. The length of the CDR3 is 13 residues. CDR3 protein: CASTLRSASPLHF. The CDR3 DNA reads as TGTGCCAGCACCCTTAGATCCGCTTCACCCCTCCACTTT.

The chain has TRBV5-1 and TRBJ2-7; a weak D match, TRBD1 (5 bases). CDR3 length: 14 amino acids. The germline gives CDR1 SGHRS, CDR2 YFSETQ. V lost 1 base and J 2 bases, leaving 10 bases between the germline ends. CDR3 in amino acids: CASSLPGHTYEQYF. The CDR3 coding sequence is TGCGCCAGCAGCTTGCCCGGACATACCTACGAGCAGTACTTC. Filled out from reference TRBV5-1 and TRBJ2-7, the complete variable domain reads KAGVTQTPRYLIKTRGQQVTLSCSPISGHRSVSWYQQTPGQGLQFLFEYFSETQRNKGNFPGRFSGRQFSNSRSEMNVSTLELGDSALYLCASSLPGHTYEQYFGPGTRLTVT.

CDR3 DNA: TGTGCCAGCAGTGACGGGGGCCCGACCTCTGGAAACACCATATATTTT. This encodes CASSDGGPTSGNTIYF. This sequence joins TRBV25-1 and TRBJ1-3; D may be TRBD1 (6 bases). Germline V gives CDR1 MGHDK, CDR2 SYGVNS. The CDR3 has 16 residues. Trimming pared 3 bases from V and 0 bases from J, leaving 12 bases between.

As for this clone: Other DNA variants within this sample encode the same CDR3. The CDR3 DNA follows: TGTGCCAGCAGCCCCAACGCCGGAAACACCATATATTTT. Amino acids: CASSPNAGNTIYF. This chain uses TRBV9 with TRBJ1-3; D ambiguous. CDR3 length equals 13 residues. From germline, CDR1 is SGDLS and CDR2 YYNGEE. V was pared by 4 bases and J by 4 bases, with 9 bases between.

The gene calls are TRBV6-4 and TRBJ2-5, with TRBD2 identical over 11 bases. Losses at the gene ends were 3 bases for V and 1 base for J; bases not matched to a gene: 1. The CDR3 loop spans 15 amino acids. Germline V lookup: CDR1 MRHNA, CDR2 SNTAGT. The DNA for the CDR3 is TGTGCCAGCAGTGAGCTAGCGGGGGGCCAAGAGACCCAGTACTTC. Translated: CASSELAGGQETQYF.

V usage is TRBV7-9 and J usage is TRBJ1-1; no clear D gene. The length of the CDR3 is 13 residues. Germline assignment: CDR1 SEHNR and CDR2 FQNEAQ (reference sequence). V lost 6 bases and J 1 base, leaving 9 bases between the germline ends. Written as DNA, the CDR3 is TGTGCCAGCAGTTTAATCCCGAACACTGAAGCTTTCTTT. It codes for CASSLIPNTEAFF.

The rearrangement joins TRBV29-1 to TRBJ1-2; D call uncertain. Germline V CDR1 and CDR2: SQVTM, ANQGSEA. This CDR3 contains 12 residues. V lost 3 bases to trimming and J lost 4 bases, with 9 bases between them. CDR3 bases: TGCAGCGTTGATCGGCAGTCCTATGGCTACACCTTC. It encodes CSVDRQSYGYTF.

The chain carries TRBV7-9 and TRBJ2-3; TRBD2 aligns across 13 bases. The trim removed 5 bases at V and 6 bases at J, leaving 17 bases unmatched. Germline CDR1 SEHNR, CDR2 FQNEAQ (reference sequence). The CDR3 is 19 residues long. The CDR3 DNA reads TGTGCCAGCAGCCGCTGGCCTACTAGCGGGGGGGCGTTGTCTGATACGCAGTATTTT. Amino acid sequence: CASSRWPTSGGALSDTQYF.

The rearrangement joins TRBV7-9 to TRBJ2-3; 9 bases match TRBD1. The CDR3 consists of 14 residues. The V gene end was trimmed by 8 bases and the J gene end by 0 bases; junction bases not matched to a gene: 3. CDR1 and CDR2 (germline): SEHNR, FQNEAQ (reference sequence). The CDR3 loop is CASVGTGSTDTQYF. The CDR3 DNA sequence: TGTGCCAGCGTCGGGACAGGGAGCACAGATACGCAGTATTTT.

The chain uses TRBV12-3 or TRBV12-4 and TRBJ2-7; D is unclear. The CDR3 is 12 amino acids. V lost 3 bases and J 4 bases, leaving 7 bases between the germline ends. CDR3 sequence (DNA): TGTGCCAGCAGTTTCGTTGGTTACGAGCAGTACTTC. It translates to CASSFVGYEQYF.

The chain couples TRBV7-9 to TRBJ1-1; D not resolved. Trimming stripped 10 bases from V and 4 bases from J, with 19 bases between. The CDR3 has 14 residues. Germline V gene lookup returns CDR1 SEHNR and CDR2 FQNEAQ (reference sequence). The CDR3 reads CATKPRARTTEAFF. DNA for the CDR3: TGTGCCACCAAGCCGCGTGCCAGAACCACTGAAGCTTTCTTT.

J is TRBJ1-6 and V is TRBV7-9; 11 bases agree with TRBD1. This CDR3 spans 16 amino acids. With 5 bases clipped from V and 10 bases from J, the junction kept 10 bases outside the gene matches. The germline CDR1 and CDR2 sequences are SEHNR and FQNEAQ (reference sequence). In nucleotides, the CDR3 is TGTGCCAGCAGCCACCAAGGGACAGGGGGAGGATCACCCCTCCACTTT. Residues: CASSHQGTGGGSPLHF. Full variable domain (missing parts from reference TRBV7-9 and TRBJ1-6): DTGVSQNPRHKITKRGQNVTFRCDPISEHNRLYWYRQTLGQGPEFLTYFQNEAQLEKSRLLSDRFSAERPKGSFSTLEIQRTEQGDSAMYLCASSHQGTGGGSPLHFGNGTRLTVT.

The V and J genes are TRBV6-1 and TRBJ1-3; TRBD1 is a possible D gene (5 bases). CDR3 length: 16 residues. V was pared by 1 base and J by 0 bases, with 10 bases between. Germline assignment: CDR1 MNHNS and CDR2 SASEGT. The CDR3, as DNA: TGTGCCAGCAGTGAAGAAGAGGGGAGCTCTGGAAACACCATATATTTT. Protein sequence: CASSEEEGSSGNTIYF.

The genes are TRBV6-1 and TRBJ1-3; D unresolved. V was shortened by 1 base and J by 0 bases, with 7 bases between the two germline ends. Germline V gene data show CDR1 as MNHNS and CDR2 as SASEGT. The CDR3 spans 15 residues. Written as DNA, the CDR3 is TGTGCCAGCAGTGAAGGCCAGAGCTCTGGAAACACCATATATTTT. Translation: CASSEGQSSGNTIYF.

This chain uses TRBV18 with TRBJ2-7; 9 positions agree with TRBD1. Germline V lookup: CDR1 KGHSH, CDR2 LQKENI. CDR3 length equals 15 residues. V lost 3 bases and J lost 4; bases outside the gene matches: 7. CDR3 protein: CASSPGQGPSYEQYF. CDR3 coding DNA: TGTGCCAGCTCACCGGGACAGGGTCCCTCTTACGAGCAGTACTTC.

This chain's CDR3 is CASSRNRGVQETQYF. The DNA of the CDR3 is TGTGCCAGCAGTAGGAACAGGGGGGTCCAAGAGACCCAGTACTTC. The chain has TRBV6-5 and TRBJ2-5; 8 nucleotides agree with TRBD1. The CDR3 extends over 15 amino acids. The V gene end was trimmed by 5 bases and the J gene end by 1 base; junction bases not matched to a gene: 6. From germline, CDR1 is MNHEY and CDR2 SVGAGI.